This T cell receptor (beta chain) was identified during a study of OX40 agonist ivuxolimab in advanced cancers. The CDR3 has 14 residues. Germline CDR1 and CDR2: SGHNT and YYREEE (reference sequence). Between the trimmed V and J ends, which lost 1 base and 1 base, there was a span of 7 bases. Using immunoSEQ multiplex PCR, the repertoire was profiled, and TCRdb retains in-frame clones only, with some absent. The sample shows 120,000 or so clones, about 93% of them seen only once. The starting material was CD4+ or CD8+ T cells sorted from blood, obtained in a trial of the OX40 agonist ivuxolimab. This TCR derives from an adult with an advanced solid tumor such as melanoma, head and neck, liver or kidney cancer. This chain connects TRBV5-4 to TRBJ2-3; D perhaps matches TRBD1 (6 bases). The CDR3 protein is CASSLQGRTDTQYF. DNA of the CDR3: TGTGCCAGCAGCTTGCAGGGGCGCACAGATACGCAGTATTTT.